This TCR beta chain came from a study of T cell responses to AZD1222 COVID-19 vaccine (dated by TCRdb to about 2021). About the investigation overall: TCR sequencing was performed for 233 trial participants, of whom around 210 were given two doses of AZD1222 and some 25 were given two doses of MenACWY control vaccine. Enrollment into the trials was organized by age into subgroups of 18-55, 56-69 and 70-plus years, and those subgroups contained around 150, 28 and 57 TCR-sequenced participants, respectively.

CDR1 and CDR2 are read off the germline V gene as MDHEN and SYDVKM. The CDR3 runs 13 residues from the cysteine to the phenylalanine. The entry retains the CDR3 DNA only, 39 bases that are in frame from base 1. The V end loses 5 bases and the J end loses 0 bases, and a stretch of 7 bases separates them. The investigation overall reported the following: Epitopes outside the regions mutated in the B.1.351 and B.1.1.7 variants were reportedly recognized by nearly half of the unique spike-specific TCRs. CD4 TCRs associated with the vaccine covered the entire spike protein, and the dominant responses were in regions 160-218 and 743-854. Because no day 14 peak-response samples were available, the repertoires could be characterized only after the peak T cell response. After two AZD1222 doses, both the breadth and the depth of spike-specific TCRs were significantly higher than at day 0 and than in MenACWY recipients. Most participants were white British and females outnumbered males, and the authors suggested that clonal diversity may have been underestimated. Conclusions about previously exposed vaccinees are limited, since just a handful of AZD1222 recipients were seropositive for SARS-CoV-2 at baseline. The 56-69-year group was small, and its depth increase did not reach significance, likely because of low power.

Points on this clone: No antigen is known for it. Within one base of it there is no much larger clone, and no base qualities were kept.

The sample's time point, from its label and the paper: about 28 days (+/-7) after the second vaccine dose. AZD1222 recipients whose second dose came at about 4 weeks and those whose second dose came at about 12 weeks were combined into one group, since spike-specific TCR depth and breadth did not differ between the two schedules. Vaccinee samples came from UK trials COV001 and COV002, including a single-blind randomized controlled phase 2/3 trial of AZD1222 (ChAdOx1 nCoV-19) in healthy adults. Trial participant PBMC samples were collected at day 0 and day 28 after the second dose for TCRbeta chain sequencing. The CDR3 regions of human TCRbeta chains were analyzed by immunosequencing. As for how the authors treated the data: Repertoire TCRs were matched against a reference library of SARS-CoV-2-specific TCRs generated with the MIRA antigen-specificity platform. Breadth meant the fraction of unique TCRs that were SARS-CoV-2-associated, whereas depth meant the fraction of total T cells that were SARS-CoV-2-associated. Each spike-specific TCR was assigned to its reactive spike region and to a CD4 or CD8 class using the MIRA data. Log10-transformed breadth and depth values were compared by one-way ANOVA with Sidak's multiple comparisons tests. The immuneACCESS repertoire file appears here via TCRdb, limited to in-frame rearrangements. These files lack a portion of the clones; in checked studies, under half of the deficit traces to unresolved V genes, and the cause of the others is not known. V, J and clone size are taken as reported in that table, and D and trimming were inferred from the DNA itself. Present in this sample are 150,000 to 200,000 clones, 88% of which were seen just once. Together, the top ten hold about 9.9% of the sample.

The origin of this receptor is an adult who received the AZD1222 COVID-19 vaccine. The sample here was peripheral blood, taken 28 days after the second AZD1222 dose. The V and J genes are TRBV28 and TRBJ1-1, with no confidently assigned D gene. CDR3 reads: CASSIGLNTEAFF. The DNA sequence is as follows: TGTGCCAGCAGTATCGGGTTGAACACTGAAGCTTTCTTT.